This T cell receptor (beta chain) derives from a study of beta chain features in type 1 diabetes. With 1 base removed from V and 7 bases from J, the gap between germline ends came to 16 bases. The CDR3 covers 15 residues. Germline V gene data show CDR1 as LGHNA and CDR2 as YNFKEQ. Every isolated RNA sample was fully reverse transcribed, so sequencing captured expressed TCRB transcripts. Produced via immunoSEQ multiplex PCR; TCRdb's table is partial and in-frame only. The table shows about 150,000 clones, with about 9.4% occurring only once. Note on this clone: Its antigen is unidentified.

Regarding the study as a whole: VDJ junctions from type 1 diabetes patients carried fewer insertions and larger deletions. People with Type 1 diabetes carried modestly yet significantly shorter TCRB CDR3s in all four CD4+ subsets. Any HLA-type effect on TCRB rearrangement remained unresolved here.

The sequence came from a man aged 25-40 years with type 1 diabetes. Sequenced input: central memory CD4+ T cells from blood. This rearrangement joins TRBV4-2 to TRBJ1-2, with D possibly matching TRBD1 (6 bases). The chain's CDR3 is CASSQGGAGVAGYTF. CDR3 sequence (DNA): TGTGCCAGCAGCCAAGGTGGTGCAGGGGTCGCTGGCTACACCTTC.